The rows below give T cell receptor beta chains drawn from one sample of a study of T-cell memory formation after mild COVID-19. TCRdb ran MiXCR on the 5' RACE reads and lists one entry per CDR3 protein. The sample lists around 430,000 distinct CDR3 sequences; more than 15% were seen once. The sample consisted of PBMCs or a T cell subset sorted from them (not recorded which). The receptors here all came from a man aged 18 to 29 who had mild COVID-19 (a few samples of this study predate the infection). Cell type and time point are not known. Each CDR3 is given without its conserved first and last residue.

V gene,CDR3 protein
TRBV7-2,ASSLSGTGRNEQF
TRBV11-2,ASSPPRTLTDTQY
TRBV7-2,ASSPYSAGNTIY
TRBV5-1,ASSLAVAADTQY
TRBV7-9,ASSPQSGGEETQY
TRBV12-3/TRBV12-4,ASSSLQGAGDTQY
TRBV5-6,ASSFRGASYGYT
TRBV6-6,ASSYSLQGPGYGYT
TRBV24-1,ATSDRGTGTITGELF
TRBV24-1,ATSDFTLLGQVGTEAF
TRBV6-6,ASRLGAAGTEAF
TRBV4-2,ASSQDVGKAKNIQY
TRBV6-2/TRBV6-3,ASSQRLAGTPQETQY
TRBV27,ASKSGGQETQY
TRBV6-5,ASSYSISRDETQY
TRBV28,ASRGSRSYSNQPQH
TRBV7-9,ASSLARDEQF
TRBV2,ASSAWGGEETQY
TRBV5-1,ASSPSGGNVETQY
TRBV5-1,ASSFNKRGLSTDTQY
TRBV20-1,SARDLTSGGHEQF
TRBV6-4,ASSDGPGTGGEKDEQF
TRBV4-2,ASSQDPVNTEAF
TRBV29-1,SVVTALNTEAF
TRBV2,ASSETLTGELF
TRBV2,ASSDRTGLNTEAF
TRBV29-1,SVAGGAARTDTQY
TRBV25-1,ASSEVRDGLYEQY
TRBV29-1,SVDSGAGANVLT
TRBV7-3,ASSPRGTVSNEQF
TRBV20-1,SAPQGNSPLH
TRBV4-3,ASSQVAYETQY
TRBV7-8,ASSLSHPDRVEGYT
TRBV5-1,ASSLDRRTGELF
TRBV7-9,ASGGLAGPSGEQF
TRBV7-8,ASSLIRGTGNQPQH
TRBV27,ASRLAGGNTGELF
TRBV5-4,ASSLEQGDYEQY
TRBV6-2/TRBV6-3,ASSRRDRPSGYGYT
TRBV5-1,ASTRGGGYEQY
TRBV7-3,ASSLDRNQPQH
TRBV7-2,ASNLAQGYNSPLH
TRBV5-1,ASSLWASGSSYEQY
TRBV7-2,ASSLARGGYEQY
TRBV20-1,SGSGGAGEQF
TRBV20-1,SARAAGGEKLF
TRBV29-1,SVGGQGIHEQY
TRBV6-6,ASSTSGVYGYT
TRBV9,ASSAHPLRDRGPGELF
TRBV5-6,ASSLFTDGPVNEQF
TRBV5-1,ASSLIAGQAYEQY
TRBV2,ATAGTGGMSAEAF
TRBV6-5,ASSPWDRGTDTQY
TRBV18,ASSSPTSSYEQY
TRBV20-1,SASPSGGNYEQY
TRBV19,ASSIRGETQY
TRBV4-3,ASSQGLRVLSGNTIY
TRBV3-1,PDVPAGEETQY